A selection of T cell receptor beta chains follows, all from one sample in a study of Ad26.COV2.S vaccination and SARS-CoV-2 variants. Here immunoSEQ multiplex PCR was the method, and the copy in TCRdb shows in-frame clones only, minus some. The sample lists 380,000 or so clones; about 83% were seen once. The material was peripheral blood, obtained in a trial of Ad26.COV2.S vaccine versus placebo. These receptors originate from a person between 18 and 60 years old who received the Ad26.COV2.S COVID-19 vaccine or a placebo. The CDR3 runs from the conserved cysteine through the conserved F or W. The D gene is left open where the match is weak. Some rows have no size entry. The others give once, few or many, or a class for an expanded clone.

TRBV3-1/TRBV3-2	-	TRBD2	TRBJ2-7	15	TGTGCCAGCAGCTACGGACTAGCGGAAACCTACGAGCAGTACTTC	CASSYGLAETYEQYF
TRBV2	-	TRBD2	TRBJ2-7	13	TGTGCCAGCAGTGTACTAGCGGGAGTATCGGGGGGCTTC	CASSVLAGVSGGF
TRBV18	-	TRBD1	TRBJ1-3	17	TGTGCCAGCTCACCAATGGGACAGGGGATTCCCGGAAACACCATATATTTT	CASSPMGQGIPGNTIYF
TRBV7-9	-	-	TRBJ1-3	15	TGTGCCAGCAGCCTCGTGGCGAGCTCTGGAAACACCATATATTTT	CASSLVASSGNTIYF
TRBV9	-	-	TRBJ2-4	17	TGTGCCAGCAGCGTAGGTCGAAGGCTACTAGCCAAAAACATTCAGTACTTC	CASSVGRRLLAKNIQYF
TRBV20-1	once	TRBD1	TRBJ1-2	12	TGCAGTGCTAGTACAGGGGTTGCTGGCTACACCTTC	CSASTGVAGYTF
TRBV11-3	-	-	TRBJ1-1	14	TGTGCCAGCAGCTTTCGGGTCGGGAACACTGAAGCTTTCTTT	CASSFRVGNTEAFF
TRBV2	-	TRBD2	TRBJ2-2	17	TGTGCCAGCAGTGAAGAGTCAGCGGGGCCTCTACCCGGGGAGCTGTTTTTT	CASSEESAGPLPGELFF
TRBV7-2	-	-	TRBJ1-1	15	TGTGCCAGCAGCTTTGCGGGCTTCCGAGTAGCTGAAGCTTTCTTT	CASSFAGFRVAEAFF
TRBV18	once	-	TRBJ2-5	14	TGTGCCAGCTCACCACCGCCCCGTTCCGAGACCCAGTACTTC	CASSPPPRSETQYF
TRBV25-1	-	-	TRBJ2-3	13	TGTGCCAGCGCACGGGGGGCGGCGGATACGCAGTATTTT	CASARGAADTQYF
TRBV9	once	-	TRBJ2-1	17	TGTGCCAGCAGCGTAGGATCCTCCTGGGCAATGGGAGTTGAGCAGTTCTTC	CASSVGSSWAMGVEQFF